Shown below are 18 T cell receptor beta chains from a single sample sequenced in a study of T cells in Graves' hyperthyroidism and ophthalmopathy. TCR beta CDR3 regions were amplified from RNA transcripts. TCR CDR3 underwent first-round RT-PCR with the HTBI primer set. TCRdb analysed the multiplex PCR reads with MiXCR anew, one entry per CDR3 protein. The table includes about 400,000 distinct CDR3 sequences, 12% to 15% detected once. Sequencing input: blood. The receptor source for this set is a woman in her sixties with Graves' ophthalmopathy.

This clonotype was seen at least ten times. The chain uses TRBV3-1 and TRBJ2-7, with 13 bases aligning to TRBD2. J was trimmed by 3 bases and V by 4 bases; bases with no gene match: 3. The CDR3 consists of 15 residues. From germline, CDR1 is LGHDT and CDR2 YNNKEL (reference sequence). The CDR3 DNA follows: TGTGCCAGCAGCCTGGGACTAGCGGGATTCTACGAGCAGTACTTC. Encoded protein: CASSLGLAGFYEQYF.

The table lists this clonotype with many counts. V gene TRBV11-2 combines with J gene TRBJ2-1; possible D gene TRBD1, 6 bases. V was trimmed by 1 base and J by 0 bases, leaving 10 bases between them. This CDR3 comprises 16 residues. Germline CDR1 is SGHAT and CDR2 is FQNNGV. CDR3 protein: CASSLARDTSYNEQFF. CDR3 nucleotides: TGTGCCAGCAGCTTAGCCCGGGACACCTCCTACAATGAGCAGTTCTTC.

This clonotype was observed a handful of times. V is TRBV9 and J is TRBJ2-5; 10 bases agree with TRBD2. Losses at the gene ends were 2 bases for V and 5 bases for J; bases not matched to a gene: 6. Germline values: CDR1 SGDLS, CDR2 YYNGEE. CDR3 length: 15 amino acids. The CDR3 nucleotides read TGTGCCAGCAGCGTCGGTACAGCGGGGGGGGAGACCCAGTACTTC. It encodes CASSVGTAGGETQYF.

Ten or more counts support this clonotype. J is TRBJ1-6 and V is TRBV11-2; a weak D match, TRBD1 (6 bases). The CDR3 is 14 amino acids. V shed 5 bases and J shed 5 bases, with 10 bases lying between them. The V gene's germline CDR1 is SGHAT and CDR2 FQNNGV. CDR3 DNA sequence: TGTGCCAGCAGCCCTACAGGGAATAATTCACCCCTCCACTTT. This sequence encodes CASSPTGNNSPLHF.

In its sample, this clonotype was seen many times. The V call is TRBV2, the J call TRBJ2-3, with a weak D call TRBD2 (6 bases). The germline V gene encodes CDR1 SNHLY and CDR2 FYNNEI. V lost 8 bases and J lost 0, with 12 bases in between. There are 14 residues in the CDR3. The CDR3 loop reads CASALGTSTDTQYF. CDR3 nucleotides: TGTGCCAGCGCGTTAGGGACTAGCACAGATACGCAGTATTTT.

This clonotype was found many times. The V call is TRBV28, the J call TRBJ1-1; no clear D gene. V was clipped by 9 bases and J by 0 bases, with 11 bases between them. The CDR3 contains 13 residues. From germline, CDR1 is MDHEN and CDR2 SYDVKM. CDR3 loop: CASGRVMNTEAFF. DNA for the CDR3: TGTGCCAGTGGGAGGGTTATGAACACTGAAGCTTTCTTT.

The gene calls are TRBV2 and TRBJ2-5; D perhaps matches TRBD2 (6 bases). The ends were cut back, 3 bases at V and 4 bases at J, with 15 bases in the middle. Germline values: CDR1 SNHLY, CDR2 FYNNEI. The CDR3 has 15 residues. CDR3 in DNA: TGTGCCAGCAGTGATGGCGGGGCAGCCCGAGAGACCCAGTACTTC. Protein sequence: CASSDGGAARETQYF.

This clonotype was detected ten times or more. This chain links TRBV6-1 with TRBJ2-1; the match to TRBD2 covers 9 bases. V lost 5 bases to trimming and J lost 2 bases; unmatched junction nucleotides: 7. CDR3 length: 16 amino acids. The germline gives CDR1 MNHNS, CDR2 SASEGT. CDR3 region: CASSYVAGVTYNEQFF. CDR3 nucleotide sequence: TGTGCCAGCAGTTACGTAGCGGGAGTGACCTACAATGAGCAGTTCTTC.

At least ten counts were recorded for this clonotype. The gene calls are TRBV7-2 and TRBJ2-3; D is possibly TRBD1 (6 bases). CDR1 and CDR2 from the germline V gene are SGHTA and FQGNSA. This CDR3 spans 13 amino acids. V was trimmed by 1 base and J by 6 bases, leaving 8 bases between them. The CDR3 loop is CASSLVRGDTQYF. Here the CDR3 DNA reads TGTGCCAGCAGCTTAGTCAGGGGCGATACGCAGTATTTT.

CDR3 nucleotides: TGTGCCAGCAGCTTCAGACTAGCGGGAGAGGATGAGCAGTTCTTC. This codes for CASSFRLAGEDEQFF. The J gene is TRBJ2-1, the V gene TRBV7-9; 12 nucleotides agree with TRBD2. V dropped 3 bases and J dropped 8; count of bases not matched to a gene: 5. Germline CDR1 and CDR2: SEHNR and FQNEAQ (reference sequence). The length of the CDR3 is 15 residues.

This clonotype was seen many times. The genes are TRBV5-1 and TRBJ1-1; D may be TRBD1 (5 bases). Trimming stripped 0 bases from V and 4 bases from J, with 13 bases between. This CDR3 has 15 residues. Germline V lookup: CDR1 SGHRS, CDR2 YFSETQ. The CDR3 sequence is CASSLAGSQGTEAFF. CDR3 in DNA: TGCGCCAGCAGCTTGGCCGGGTCGCAGGGCACTGAAGCTTTCTTT.

This clonotype was found many times. This rearrangement joins TRBV28 to TRBJ2-7, with 7 bases matching TRBD1. Trimming removed 8 bases from V and 0 bases from J; junction bases left unmatched: 4. The CDR3 loop spans 13 amino acids. CDR1 and CDR2 from the germline V gene are MDHEN and SYDVKM. The CDR3: CASFDRVSYEQYF. CDR3 bases: TGTGCCAGCTTCGACAGGGTCTCCTACGAGCAGTACTTC.

This clonotype was counted between two and nine times. The chain is built from TRBV29-1 and TRBJ2-3, with 12 bases aligning to TRBD2. The CDR3 totals 13 residues. Germline CDR1 is SQVTM and CDR2 is ANQGSEA. The V and J ends lost 7 bases and 7 bases, in that order; junction bases with no gene match: 6. DNA of the CDR3: TGCAGCGCCGGGACTAGCGGGCCCAATACGCAGTATTTT. Translation gives CSAGTSGPNTQYF.

The chain combines TRBV14 with TRBJ1-2; D is possibly TRBD1 (5 bases). The ends were cut back, 3 bases at V and 3 bases at J, with 20 bases in the middle. CDR3 length: 17 residues. Germline-derived CDR1 and CDR2 are SGHDN and FVKESK. The CDR3 protein is CASSQATVIGGHYGYTF. For the CDR3, the DNA is TGTGCCAGCAGCCAGGCTACAGTGATCGGGGGTCACTATGGCTACACCTTC.

The chain combines TRBV15 with TRBJ2-7; D gene unclear. V was trimmed by 4 bases and J by 6 bases, leaving 16 bases between them. The CDR3 extends over 14 amino acids. Germline lookup yields CDR1 LNHNV and CDR2 YYDKDF (reference sequence). The DNA of the CDR3 is TGTGCCACCAGCACAGGCCGGGCCGTGGGCGAGCAGTACTTC. Translated: CATSTGRAVGEQYF. The variable domain in full, completed from reference TRBV15 and TRBJ2-7, reads DAMVIQNPRYQVTQFGKPVTLSCSQTLNHNVMYWYQQKSSQAPKLLFHYYDKDFNNEADTPDNFQSRRPNTSFCFLDIRSPGLGDTAMYLCATSTGRAVGEQYFGPGTRLTVT.

This chain connects TRBV3-1 to TRBJ2-7; 7 bases align to TRBD1. This CDR3 has 13 residues. After removal of 2 bases from V and 7 bases from J, the junction contained 5 bases not matched to a gene. Germline V gene data show CDR1 as LGHDT and CDR2 as YNNKEL (reference sequence). The CDR3 DNA sequence: TGTGCCAGCAGCCAATTTACAGGGGTGGAGCAGTACTTC. Its translation: CASSQFTGVEQYF.

This clonotype was seen repeatedly, ten times or more. The chain has TRBV28 and TRBJ1-3; weak D call: TRBD1 (5 bases). Trimming took 7 bases from V and 4 from J, leaving 17 bases between them. The CDR3 contains 15 residues. Germline V CDR1 and CDR2: MDHEN, SYDVKM. The CDR3: CASTTSRVVGNTIYF. Here the CDR3 DNA reads TGTGCCAGCACCACCTCCAGGGTGGTGGGAAACACCATATATTTT.

The chain links TRBV9 to TRBJ1-1, with D hard to call. V was trimmed by 3 bases and J by 0 bases, leaving 15 bases between them. Germline-derived CDR1 and CDR2 are SGDLS and YYNGEE. There are 16 residues in the CDR3. The chain's CDR3 is CASSGREGVMNTEAFF. The CDR3 region has the DNA TGTGCCAGCAGCGGTCGTGAGGGTGTGATGAACACTGAAGCTTTCTTT.